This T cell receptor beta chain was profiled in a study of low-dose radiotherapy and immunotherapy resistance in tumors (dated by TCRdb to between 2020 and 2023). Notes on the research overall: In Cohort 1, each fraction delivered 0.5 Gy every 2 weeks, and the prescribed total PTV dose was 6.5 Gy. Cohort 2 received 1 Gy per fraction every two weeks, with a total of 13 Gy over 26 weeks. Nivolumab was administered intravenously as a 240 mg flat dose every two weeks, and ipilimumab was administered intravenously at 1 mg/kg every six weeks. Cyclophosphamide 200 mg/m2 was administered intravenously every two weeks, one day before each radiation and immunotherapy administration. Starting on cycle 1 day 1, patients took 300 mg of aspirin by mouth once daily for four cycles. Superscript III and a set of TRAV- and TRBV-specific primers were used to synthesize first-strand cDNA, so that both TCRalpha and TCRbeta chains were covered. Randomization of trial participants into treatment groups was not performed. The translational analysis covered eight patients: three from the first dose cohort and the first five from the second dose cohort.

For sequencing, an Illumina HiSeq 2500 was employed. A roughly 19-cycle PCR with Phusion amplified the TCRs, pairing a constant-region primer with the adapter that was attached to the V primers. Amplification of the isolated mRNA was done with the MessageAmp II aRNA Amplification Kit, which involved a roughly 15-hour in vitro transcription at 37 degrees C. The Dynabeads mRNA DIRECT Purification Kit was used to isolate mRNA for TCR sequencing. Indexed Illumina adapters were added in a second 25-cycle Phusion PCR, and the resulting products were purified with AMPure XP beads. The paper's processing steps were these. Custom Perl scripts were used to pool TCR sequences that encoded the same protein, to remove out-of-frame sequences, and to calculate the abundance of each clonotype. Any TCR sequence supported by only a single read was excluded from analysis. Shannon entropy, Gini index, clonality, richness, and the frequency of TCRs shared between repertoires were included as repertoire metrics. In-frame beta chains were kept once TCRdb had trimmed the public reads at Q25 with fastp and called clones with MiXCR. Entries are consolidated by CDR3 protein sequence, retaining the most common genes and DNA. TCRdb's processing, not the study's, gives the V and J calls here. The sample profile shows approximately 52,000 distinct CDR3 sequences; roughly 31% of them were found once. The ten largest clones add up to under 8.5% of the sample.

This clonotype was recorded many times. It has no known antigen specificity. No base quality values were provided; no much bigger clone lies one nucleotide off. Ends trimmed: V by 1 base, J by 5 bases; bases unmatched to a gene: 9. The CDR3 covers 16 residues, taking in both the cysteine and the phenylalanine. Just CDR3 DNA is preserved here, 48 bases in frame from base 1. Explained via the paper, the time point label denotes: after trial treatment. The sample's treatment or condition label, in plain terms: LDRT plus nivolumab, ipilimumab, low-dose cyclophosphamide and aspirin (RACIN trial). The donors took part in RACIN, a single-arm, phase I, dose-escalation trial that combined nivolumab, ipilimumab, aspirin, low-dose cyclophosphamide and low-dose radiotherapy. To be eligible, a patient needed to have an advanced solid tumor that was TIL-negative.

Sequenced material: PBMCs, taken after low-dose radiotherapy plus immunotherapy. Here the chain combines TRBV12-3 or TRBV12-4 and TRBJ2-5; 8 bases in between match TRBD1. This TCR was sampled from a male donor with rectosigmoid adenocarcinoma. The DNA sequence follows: TGTGCCAGCAGTTTAGGGGGCAGGGGGCGAGGCGAGACCCAGTACTTC. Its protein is CASSLGGRGRGETQYF.